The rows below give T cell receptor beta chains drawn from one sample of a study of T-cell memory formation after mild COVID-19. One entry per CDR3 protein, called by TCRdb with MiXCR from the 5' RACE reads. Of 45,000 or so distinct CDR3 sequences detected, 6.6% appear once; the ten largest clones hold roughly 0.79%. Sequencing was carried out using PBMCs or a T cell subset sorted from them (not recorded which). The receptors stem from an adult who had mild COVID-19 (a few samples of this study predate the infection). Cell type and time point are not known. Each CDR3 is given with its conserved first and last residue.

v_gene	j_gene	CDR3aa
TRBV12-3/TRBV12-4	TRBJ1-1	CASSFRAQGEAFF
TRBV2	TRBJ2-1	CASGRDSSYNEQFF
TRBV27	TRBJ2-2	CASSLSKGGPGELFF
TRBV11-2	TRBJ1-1	CASSFWAEGAFF
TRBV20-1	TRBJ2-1	CSAPKGGSYNEQFF
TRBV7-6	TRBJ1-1	CASSLGYVNTEAFF
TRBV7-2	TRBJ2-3	CASSLSLASGTDTQYF
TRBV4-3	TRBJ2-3	CASSRELTDTQYF
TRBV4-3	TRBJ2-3	CASSPIRTSGVVDTQYF
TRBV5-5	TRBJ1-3	CASSFSVDTIYF
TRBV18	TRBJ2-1	CASSPVHKSDNEQFF
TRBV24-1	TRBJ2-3	CATSDPGTSGVTDTQYF
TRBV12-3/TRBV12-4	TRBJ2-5	CASSSDWRAETQYF
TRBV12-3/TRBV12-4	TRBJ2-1	CASSPYSGSYNEQFF
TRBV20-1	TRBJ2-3	CSAPTPARGVTDTQYF
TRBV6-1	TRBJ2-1	CASRRDRGNNEQFF
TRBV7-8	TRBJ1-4	CASSSGLRGEKLFF
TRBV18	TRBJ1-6	CASSPPGGSNSPLHF
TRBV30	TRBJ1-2	CAWSVLGPMSF
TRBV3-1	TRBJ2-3	CASSQQTSGTDTQYF
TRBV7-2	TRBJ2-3	CASSLGLLAGLTDTQYF
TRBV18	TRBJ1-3	CASSPKGNGNTIYF
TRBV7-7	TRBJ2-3	CASSPLGSGLAGTDTQYF
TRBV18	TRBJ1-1	CASSPGQGRNTEAFF
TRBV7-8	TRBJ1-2	CASSLAGSGGYTF
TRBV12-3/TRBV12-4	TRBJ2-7	CASSLGTGARNEQYF
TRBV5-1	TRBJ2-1	CASSLAGASNEQFF
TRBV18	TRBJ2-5	CASSPDRKETQYF
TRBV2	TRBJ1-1	CASRRQGLNTEAFF
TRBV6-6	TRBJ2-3	CASSPVGGAGDTQYF
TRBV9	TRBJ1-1	CASSVFNPANTEAFF
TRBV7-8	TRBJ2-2	CASSPQGTITGELFF
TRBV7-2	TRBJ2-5	CASSLSGGPQETQYF
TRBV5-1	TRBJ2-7	CASSLGGNLLNYEQYF
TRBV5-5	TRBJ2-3	CASSLVSGGTDTQYF
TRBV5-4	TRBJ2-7	CASSPGRRGAGSYEQYF
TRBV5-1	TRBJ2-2	CASSLPGAANTGELFF
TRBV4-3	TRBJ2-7	CASSRNSGDRGEQYF
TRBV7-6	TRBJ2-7	CASSSTAYEQYF
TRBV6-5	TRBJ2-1	CASRAYKHNEQFF
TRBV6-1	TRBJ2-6	CASRLTGGANVLTF
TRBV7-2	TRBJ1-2	CASSLDPSAGYGYTF
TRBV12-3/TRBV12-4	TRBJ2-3	CASSPHGGADTQYF